This entry lists 31 T cell receptor beta chains sequenced from one sample in a study of CD8 T cells in ankylosing spondylitis (dated by TCRdb to about 2017). Library preparation employed 5' RACE. TCRdb records Illumina HiSeq 2500 as the sequencer. The raw public data were reprocessed by TCRdb itself: fastp quality trimming at Q25, MiXCR clonotype calling, in-frame beta chains only. A single entry per CDR3 protein holds the most common genes and DNA from its merged rows. For this sample the table gives approximately 260,000 distinct CDR3 sequences, of which around 7.8% were detected only once. The ten largest clones take up 6.5% to 7% of the sample. Sequencing used blood, either unsorted or a sorted T cell fraction (not recorded which). The receptor set was obtained from a male donor with ankylosing spondylitis or in good health (not recorded which).

The sample holds many counts of this clonotype. The chain carries TRBV2 and TRBJ2-2; TRBD1 is a possible D gene (5 bases). Germline V CDR1 and CDR2: SNHLY, FYNNEI. V lost 10 bases, J lost 6 bases, and 9 bases lay in between. There are 11 residues in the CDR3. In DNA form, the CDR3 reads TGTGCCACCAAAGGGGCCGGGGAGCTGTTTTTT. This translates into CATKGAGELFF.

This clonotype came up many times. The chain links TRBV10-3 to TRBJ2-7, with no clear D. The length of the CDR3 is 12 residues. V was shortened by 3 bases and J by 3 bases, with 6 bases between the two germline ends. The germline V gene encodes CDR1 ENHRY and CDR2 SYGVKD. This chain's CDR3 is CAISDGIYEQYF. The CDR3 coding sequence is TGTGCCATCAGTGATGGGATCTACGAGCAGTACTTC.

The chain is built from TRBV10-2 and TRBJ2-7; D not certain. The germline V and J ends were trimmed by 3 bases and 1 base, with 7 bases remaining between them. The germline CDR1 and CDR2 sequences are WSHSY and SAAADI. The CDR3 runs to 13 residues. Here the CDR3 reads CASSDQVSYEQYF. CDR3 DNA sequence: TGCGCCAGCAGTGATCAAGTATCCTACGAGCAGTACTTC.

This clonotype was detected ten times or more. V gene TRBV20-1 combines with J gene TRBJ1-5; D call uncertain. This CDR3 contains 13 residues. V was pared by 3 bases and J by 5 bases, with 11 bases between. In germline, CDR1 is DFQATT, CDR2 SNEGSKA (reference sequence). Here the CDR3 reads CSASSTMDQPQHF. In nucleotides, the CDR3 is TGCAGTGCTAGTTCGACTATGGATCAGCCCCAGCATTTT.

This clonotype turned up a few times. J is TRBJ1-5 and V is TRBV4-1; a weak D match, TRBD1 (5 bases). Germline V gene data show CDR1 as MGHRA and CDR2 as YSYEKL. The CDR3 runs 15 residues. Between the trimmed V and J ends, which lost 0 bases and 4 bases, there was a span of 10 bases. For the CDR3, the DNA is TGCGCCAGCAGCCAAGACGGGGAGGGGAATCAGCCCCAGCATTTT. This codes for CASSQDGEGNQPQHF.

This clonotype was found many times. V and J are TRBV12-3 or TRBV12-4 and TRBJ1-1; possible D gene TRBD1, 6 bases. Trimming removed 5 bases from V and 7 bases from J, with 17 bases in between. This CDR3 spans 14 amino acids. The chain's CDR3 is CASSPEGQWGEAFF. The CDR3 bases are TGTGCCAGCAGTCCCGAGGGACAATGGGGTGAAGCTTTCTTT.

The chain has TRBV5-1 and TRBJ2-1, with a possible D match to TRBD1 (6 bases). The germline CDR1 and CDR2 sequences are SGHRS and YFSETQ. This CDR3 contains 16 residues. V lost 0 bases, J lost 4 bases, and 14 bases lay in between. The CDR3 is CASSLEMTGAYNEQFF. The CDR3 DNA reads TGCGCCAGCAGCTTGGAAATGACAGGAGCTTACAATGAGCAGTTCTTC.

This rearrangement joins TRBV5-5 to TRBJ1-6; D is undetermined. With 0 bases removed from V and 8 bases from J, the gap between germline ends came to 15 bases. This CDR3 has 16 residues. Germline V gene sequence: CDR1 SGHKS, CDR2 YYEKEE (reference sequence). The CDR3 region is CASSLVETADYSPLHF. CDR3 in DNA: TGTGCCAGCAGCTTGGTCGAGACGGCGGACTATTCACCCCTCCACTTT.

This clonotype was detected ten times or more. V gene TRBV30 combines with J gene TRBJ1-1, with no clear D. Trimming pared 0 bases from V and 0 bases from J, leaving 8 bases between. This CDR3 is 14 amino acids long. Germline CDR1 is GTSNPN and CDR2 is SVGIG (reference sequence). In DNA, the CDR3 is TGTGCCTGGAGTGTAACCAGCATGAACACTGAAGCTTTCTTT. Translating gives CAWSVTSMNTEAFF.

This clonotype occurred many times. V usage is TRBV7-2 and J usage is TRBJ2-7; D gene ambiguous. The CDR3 runs to 14 residues. Per the germline V gene, CDR1 is SGHTA and CDR2 is FQGNSA. Trimming left V 1 base short and J 4 bases short, with 11 bases between. The CDR3 nucleotides are TGTGCCAGCAGCTTAGTTTTTGAAACTTACGAGCAGTACTTC. It encodes CASSLVFETYEQYF.

This clonotype occurred a few times. The J gene is TRBJ2-7, the V gene TRBV12-3 or TRBV12-4; D gene unclear. The CDR3 loop spans 19 amino acids. V was clipped by 6 bases and J by 0 bases, with 27 bases between them. CDR3 sequence: CASSNNLPAPTSSSYEQYF. CDR3 nucleotides: TGTGCCAGCAGCAACAACCTCCCGGCCCCGACCTCCAGCTCCTACGAGCAGTACTTC.

This clonotype has a count of ten or more. The chain combines TRBV5-1 with TRBJ2-5; D is perhaps TRBD1 (6 bases). Germline-derived CDR1 and CDR2 are SGHRS and YFSETQ. This CDR3 is built from 14 residues. With 5 bases removed from V and 5 bases from J, the gap between germline ends came to 16 bases. CDR3 residues: CASRYTGWAETQYF. CDR3 nucleotide sequence: TGCGCCAGCAGGTATACAGGGTGGGCCGAGACCCAGTACTTC.

V is TRBV12-3 or TRBV12-4 and J is TRBJ2-2; D assignment may be TRBD1 or TRBD2 (5 bases each). This CDR3 comprises 12 residues. V was shortened by 6 bases and J by 6 bases, with 8 bases between the two germline ends. CDR3 loop: CASRRGAGELFF. CDR3 bases: TGTGCCAGCAGGAGGGGAGCCGGGGAGCTGTTTTTT.

Ten or more counts support this clonotype. The CDR3 coding sequence is TGTGCCAGCAGCGGCAGGGTTACTAACTATGGCTACACCTTC. Its protein product is CASSGRVTNYGYTF. J is TRBJ1-2 and V is TRBV5-6, with TRBD1 as a possible D gene (5 bases). This CDR3 contains 14 residues. Deletions cut 4 bases from V and 0 bases from J, with 10 bases between. Germline V CDR1 and CDR2: SGHDT, YYEEEE.

This clonotype was seen at least ten times. The J gene is TRBJ2-1, the V gene TRBV7-8, with D uncertain. Germline V gene sequence: CDR1 SGHVS, CDR2 FQNEAQ. The V and J ends lost 1 base and 0 bases respectively, with 7 bases between them. The CDR3 extends over 15 amino acids. In nucleotides, the CDR3 is TGTGCCAGCAGCTTAGTGGAGAGCTCCTACAATGAGCAGTTCTTC. Protein product: CASSLVESSYNEQFF.

This clonotype was counted many times. The chain joins TRBV3-1 to TRBJ1-2, with D tentatively TRBD1 (5 bases). CDR1 is LGHDT and CDR2 is YNNKEL in the germline V gene (reference sequence). The CDR3 runs to 18 residues. The germline V and J ends were trimmed by 4 bases and 7 bases, with 28 bases remaining between them. CDR3 DNA: TGTGCCAGCAGCCCGGATTTGGGATCAGGGTTCCCTTTATCTGGCTACACCTTC. Protein: CASSPDLGSGFPLSGYTF. Drawing the rest from reference TRBV3-1 and TRBJ1-2, the complete variable domain is DTAVSQTPKYLVTQMGNDKSIKCEQNLGHDTMYWYKQDSKKFLKIMFSYNNKELIINETVPNRFSPKSPDKAHLNLHINSLELGDSAVYFCASSPDLGSGFPLSGYTFGSGTRLTVV.

This clonotype was observed many times. V usage is TRBV20-1 and J usage is TRBJ2-5, with TRBD2 as a possible D gene (6 bases). The germline V gene encodes CDR1 DFQATT and CDR2 SNEGSKA (reference sequence). This CDR3 spans 12 amino acids. Trimming shortened V by 6 bases and J by 0 bases, and 8 bases separated the two germline ends. CDR3 region: CSARTNQETQYF. CDR3 sequence (DNA): TGCAGTGCGCGGACTAACCAAGAGACCCAGTACTTC.

The genes are TRBV20-1 and TRBJ2-5, with 14 bases matching TRBD2. Germline V lookup: CDR1 DFQATT, CDR2 SNEGSKA (reference sequence). The V segment lost 6 bases and the J segment 5 bases; nucleotides outside the gene matches: 5. The CDR3 sequence is 14 residues long. This CDR3 reads CSARRTSGRETQYF. The CDR3 coding sequence is TGCAGTGCGAGAAGGACTAGCGGGAGGGAGACCCAGTACTTC.

A word on this clonotype: A much larger clone differs by one base, so this may be a read error. The chain couples TRBV18 to TRBJ2-3; D is ambiguous. CDR3 size: 16 residues. Germline assignment: CDR1 KGHSH and CDR2 LQKENI. CDR3 loop: CASSPFGPRPTDAQYF. The CDR3 DNA reads TGTGCCAGCTCACCCTTCGGGCCTCGTCCCACAGATGCGCAGTATTTT.

This clonotype was counted at least ten times. The chain has TRBV20-1 and TRBJ1-1, with D possibly being TRBD1 (5 bases). Deletions cut 0 bases from V and 0 bases from J, with 11 bases between. Per the germline V gene, CDR1 is DFQATT and CDR2 is SNEGSKA (reference sequence). The CDR3 has 15 amino acids. Here the CDR3 reads CSARDHQGLNTEAFF. The CDR3 region has the DNA TGCAGTGCTAGAGATCATCAGGGACTGAACACTGAAGCTTTCTTT.

This chain uses TRBV20-1 with TRBJ2-3; TRBD2 might be the D (6 bases). The germline V and J ends were trimmed by 5 bases and 5 bases, with 11 bases remaining between them. From germline, CDR1 is DFQATT and CDR2 SNEGSKA (reference sequence). The CDR3 is 12 amino acids. CDR3 in amino acids: CSAPGVVDTQYF. DNA of the CDR3: TGCAGTGCTCCGGGAGTCGTAGATACGCAGTATTTT.

This clonotype was seen ten or more times. CDR3 in DNA: TGTGCCAGCAGTTCCTACAGGACCCGAGGCAACGAGCAGTACTTC. Protein product: CASSSYRTRGNEQYF. The J gene is TRBJ2-7, the V gene TRBV28; TRBD1 is a possible D gene (5 bases). The V gene's germline CDR1 is MDHEN and CDR2 SYDVKM. The V end was cut by 4 bases, the J end by 5 bases, with 18 bases between. The length of the CDR3 is 15 residues.

This clonotype was detected many times. This rearrangement joins TRBV12-3 or TRBV12-4 to TRBJ1-2; D is uncertain. Trimming removed 4 bases at V and 4 bases at J, with 13 bases between. The CDR3 runs 14 residues. The CDR3: CASSSTDILYGYTF. The CDR3 nucleotides read TGTGCCAGCAGTTCCACTGACATACTCTATGGCTACACCTTC.

This clonotype was seen a handful of times. The chain recombines TRBV30 with TRBJ2-5; 8 bases fit TRBD2. The junction had 8 bases not matched to a gene; V was cut back by 0 bases and J by 2 bases. The CDR3 loop spans 16 amino acids. Germline loops: CDR1 GTSNPN, CDR2 SVGIG (reference sequence). CDR3 sequence reads: CAWSVSLRGGQETQYF. The CDR3 region has the DNA TGTGCCTGGAGTGTATCCCTTCGCGGGGGGCAAGAGACCCAGTACTTC.

This clonotype was recorded many times. The rearrangement joins TRBV12-3 or TRBV12-4 to TRBJ1-2; the D is unclear. V lost 8 bases and J 7 bases, leaving 11 bases between the germline ends. The CDR3 runs to 11 residues. The CDR3 DNA sequence: TGTGCCAGCGGTCTTCGGGGTGGCTACACCTTC. It yields the protein CASGLRGGYTF.

The chain couples TRBV3-1 to TRBJ2-7; 10 bases fit TRBD1. The V and J ends lost 4 bases and 3 bases, in that order; junction bases with no gene match: 9. Germline V gives CDR1 LGHDT, CDR2 YNNKEL (reference sequence). The CDR3 spans 16 residues. The CDR3 region is CASSPSDRGHFYEQYF. CDR3 nucleotides: TGTGCCAGCAGCCCTTCCGACAGGGGGCACTTCTACGAGCAGTACTTC.

J is TRBJ2-7 and V is TRBV3-1, with D possibly being TRBD1 or TRBD2 (5 bases each). This CDR3 comprises 15 residues. Germline V CDR1 and CDR2: LGHDT, YNNKEL (reference sequence). Trimming shortened V by 4 bases and J by 0 bases, and 13 bases separated the two germline ends. For the CDR3, the DNA is TGTGCCAGCAGCCCCGGGCAAGGGACCTCCTACGAGCAGTACTTC. Its protein is CASSPGQGTSYEQYF.

Many counts were recorded for this clonotype. V gene TRBV10-3 combines with J gene TRBJ1-3, with D uncertain. This CDR3 is 12 amino acids long. Per germline, CDR1 ENHRY and CDR2 SYGVKD. V gave up 2 bases and J gave up 8 bases, with 7 bases separating them. CDR3 protein: CAISELIDTIYF. CDR3 in DNA: TGTGCCATCAGTGAGCTGATAGACACCATATATTTT.

This clonotype has ten or more counts. The J gene is TRBJ2-7, the V gene TRBV7-9, with no clear D. Looked up from germline, CDR1 is SEHNR and CDR2 is FQNEAQ (reference sequence). The CDR3 has 16 residues. Trimming stripped 2 bases from V and 4 bases from J, with 18 bases between. CDR3 protein: CASSLSLTAGGYEQYF. For the CDR3, the DNA is TGTGCCAGCAGCTTATCTCTAACAGCCGGCGGATACGAGCAGTACTTC.

This clonotype has a count of ten or more. This rearrangement joins TRBV12-5 to TRBJ2-1; 14 positions agree with TRBD2. Losses at the gene ends were 5 bases for V and 7 bases for J; bases not matched to a gene: 16. CDR3 length equals 19 residues. Germline V CDR1 and CDR2: LGHNT, FRNRAP. For the CDR3, the DNA is TGTGCTAGTGGTCTTGGGACTAGCGGGAGCAGCACCCATATTAATGAGCAGTTCTTC. Encoded protein: CASGLGTSGSSTHINEQFF.

This clonotype was picked up a small number of times. The rearrangement joins TRBV20-1 to TRBJ1-5; D gene ambiguous. The CDR3 is 16 amino acids. Germline V gene data show CDR1 as DFQATT and CDR2 as SNEGSKA (reference sequence). The V end lost 0 bases, the J end lost 0 bases, and 12 bases lay between the germline ends. CDR3 bases: TGCAGTGCTAGAGATTTAACGAGACATAGCAATCAGCCCCAGCATTTT. Its translation is CSARDLTRHSNQPQHF.